One and the same sample provided the 10 T cell receptor beta chains below, sequenced in a study of OX40 agonist ivuxolimab in advanced cancers. Here immunoSEQ multiplex PCR was the method, and the copy in TCRdb shows in-frame clones only, minus some. The repertoire has 81,000 or so clones, roughly 89% of them found once; the top ten carry 8.4%. The starting material was CD4+ or CD8+ T cells sorted from blood, obtained in a trial of the OX40 agonist ivuxolimab. The receptors were gathered from an adult with an advanced solid tumor such as melanoma, head and neck, liver or kidney cancer.

The V and J genes are TRBV15 and TRBJ2-2, with a possible D match to TRBD2 (6 bases). The germline V gene encodes CDR1 LNHNV and CDR2 YYDKDF (reference sequence). The CDR3 length is 16 residues. Deletions cut 5 bases from V and 5 bases from J, with 18 bases between. The CDR3 DNA follows: TGTGCCACCAGCGGCGGGGTGAGAGGAACGACCGGGGAGCTGTTTTTT. Translated, it gives CATSGGVRGTTGELFF. The whole variable domain, filled in from reference TRBV15 and TRBJ2-2, reads DAMVIQNPRYQVTQFGKPVTLSCSQTLNHNVMYWYQQKSSQAPKLLFHYYDKDFNNEADTPDNFQSRRPNTSFCFLDIRSPGLGDTAMYLCATSGGVRGTTGELFFGEGSRLTVL.

The chain employs TRBV30 and TRBJ2-7; TRBD2 might be the D (6 bases). CDR3 size: 13 residues. CDR1 and CDR2 (germline): GTSNPN, SVGIG (reference sequence). Trimming shortened V by 2 bases and J by 3 bases, and 11 bases separated the two germline ends. The CDR3 coding sequence is TGTGCCTGGAGTTCGGGACTGTTCTACGAGCAGTACTTC. Translation: CAWSSGLFYEQYF.

This chain uses TRBV7-8 with TRBJ1-3, with 8 bases fitting TRBD1. There are 15 residues in the CDR3. CDR1 SGHVS and CDR2 FQNEAQ come from the germline V gene. V shed 5 bases, J shed 1 base, and the junction held 4 bases outside the gene matches. The CDR3 here is CASSEWTGSGNTIYF. Written as DNA, the CDR3 is TGTGCCAGCAGCGAATGGACAGGGTCTGGAAACACCATATATTTT. The whole variable domain, remainder taken from reference TRBV7-8 and TRBJ1-3, is GAGVSQSPRYKVAKRGQDVALRCDPISGHVSLFWYQQALGQGPEFLTYFQNEAQLDKSGLPSDRFFAERPEGSVSTLKIQRTQQEDSAVYLCASSEWTGSGNTIYFGEGSWLTVV.

The chain carries TRBV6-1 and TRBJ1-5; D may be TRBD1 (5 bases). The ends were cut back, 2 bases at V and 7 bases at J, with 12 bases in the middle. Germline V gives CDR1 MNHNS, CDR2 SASEGT. The length of the CDR3 is 14 residues. Written as DNA, the CDR3 is TGTGCCAGCAGTGAACTGAGGGGTAGACAGCCCCAGCATTTT. It yields the protein CASSELRGRQPQHF.

This clone showed up just once. CDR3 residues: CASSLPVNYGYTF. In DNA, the CDR3 is TGTGCCAGCAGCCTCCCCGTAAACTATGGCTACACCTTC. V usage is TRBV28 and J usage is TRBJ1-2; D uncertain. V gave up 6 bases and J gave up 2 bases, with 10 bases separating them. Germline values: CDR1 MDHEN, CDR2 SYDVKM. This CDR3 region has 13 residues.

The chain uses TRBV4-3 and TRBJ2-6; no firm D call. This CDR3 contains 16 residues. CDR1 is LGHNA, CDR2 YSLEER, per germline. V lost 1 base to trimming and J lost 0 bases, with 7 bases between them. The CDR3 nucleotides are TGCGCCAGCAGCCAAGCGGAAGGCTCTGGGGCCAACGTCCTGACTTTC. It is translated as CASSQAEGSGANVLTF.

This clone was recorded once. CDR3 bases: TGTGCCAGCAGCTTAATAGTCACCGGGGAGCTGTTTTTT. It codes for CASSLIVTGELFF. V is TRBV7-9 and J is TRBJ2-2; D gene ambiguous. The CDR3 covers 13 residues. V was clipped by 2 bases and J by 4 bases, with 5 bases between them. The germline gives CDR1 SEHNR, CDR2 FQNEAQ (reference sequence).

The V and J genes are TRBV6-5 and TRBJ2-3; D remains ambiguous. With 2 bases removed from V and 0 bases from J, the gap between germline ends came to 6 bases. The V gene's germline CDR1 is MNHEY and CDR2 SVGAGI. There are 14 residues in the CDR3. In nucleotides, the CDR3 is TGTGCCAGCAGTTACCCACTTAGCACAGATACGCAGTATTTT. It yields the protein CASSYPLSTDTQYF.

Only one count was recorded for this clone. The chain employs TRBV15 and TRBJ1-1; no reliable D call. V was shortened by 0 bases and J by 6 bases, with 11 bases between the two germline ends. Germline CDR1 reads LNHNV; CDR2 reads YYDKDF (reference sequence). CDR3 size: 14 residues. This CDR3 reads CATSRDWLAAEAFF. CDR3 coding DNA: TGTGCCACCAGCAGAGATTGGCTGGCGGCTGAAGCTTTCTTT.

The chain recombines TRBV2 with TRBJ2-7, with TRBD2 matching over 7 bases. Losses at the gene ends were 8 bases for V and 3 bases for J; bases not matched to a gene: 1. This CDR3 has 11 residues. Looked up from germline, CDR1 is SNHLY and CDR2 is FYNNEI. Here the CDR3 reads CASRGSYEQYV. The CDR3 region has the DNA TGTGCCAGCCGCGGGAGCTACGAGCAGTACGTC.